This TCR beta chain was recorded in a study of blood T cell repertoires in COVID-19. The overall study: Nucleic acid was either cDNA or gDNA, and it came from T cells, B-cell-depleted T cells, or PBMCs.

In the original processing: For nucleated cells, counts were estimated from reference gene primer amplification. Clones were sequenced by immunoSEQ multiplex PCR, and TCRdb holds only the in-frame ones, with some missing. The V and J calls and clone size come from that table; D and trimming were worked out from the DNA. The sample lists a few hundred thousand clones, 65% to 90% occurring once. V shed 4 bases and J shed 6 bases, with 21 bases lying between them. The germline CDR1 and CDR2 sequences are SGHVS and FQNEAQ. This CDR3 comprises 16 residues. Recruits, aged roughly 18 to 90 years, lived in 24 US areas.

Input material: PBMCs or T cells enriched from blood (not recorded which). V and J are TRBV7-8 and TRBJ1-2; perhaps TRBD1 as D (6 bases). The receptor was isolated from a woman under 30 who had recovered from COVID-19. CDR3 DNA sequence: TGTGCCAGCAGCTCAATAACAGGGTACACGAGGGATGGCTACACCTTC. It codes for CASSSITGYTRDGYTF.